The clone carrying this T cell receptor (beta chain) appeared many times. Its target is unknown. Profiling of TCR beta VDJ combinations and CDR3 sequences used genomic DNA as template. TCRdb processed the reads anew with MiXCR; each CDR3 protein has one entry. This table has hundreds of thousands of distinct CDR3 sequences, around 32% appearing once. The patients chosen for sequencing had shown expansion of CD8+CD57+ cells (detected by flow cytometry). The data belong to a study of CD8+CD57+ T cells in acquired aplastic anemia. At the level of the study: Average DNA yield from sorted CD4+ and CD8+ cells was 3.2 ug.

With 4 bases removed from V and 3 bases from J, the gap between germline ends came to 4 bases. In germline, CDR1 is SNHLY, CDR2 FYNNEI. CDR3 length: 12 residues. Overall study results and limits: Patients and controls shared some 30 CD8+ CDR3 sequences, highly expressed in patients.

Sequences were obtained from sorted CD4+, CD8+, or CD8+CD57+ T cells (not recorded which) from PBMCs. The receptor was derived from a human donor with aplastic anemia. V gene TRBV2 combines with J gene TRBJ1-3; D call uncertain. The DNA of the CDR3 is TGTGCCAGCAGTGTGGATGGAAACACCATATATTTT. Translated, it gives CASSVDGNTIYF. The full variable domain, completed using reference TRBV2 and TRBJ1-3, is EPEVTQTPSHQVTQMGQEVILRCVPISNHLYFYWYRQILGQKVEFLVSFYNNEISEKSEIFDDQFSVERPDGSNFTLKIRSTKLEDSAMYFCASSVDGNTIYFGEGSWLTVV.